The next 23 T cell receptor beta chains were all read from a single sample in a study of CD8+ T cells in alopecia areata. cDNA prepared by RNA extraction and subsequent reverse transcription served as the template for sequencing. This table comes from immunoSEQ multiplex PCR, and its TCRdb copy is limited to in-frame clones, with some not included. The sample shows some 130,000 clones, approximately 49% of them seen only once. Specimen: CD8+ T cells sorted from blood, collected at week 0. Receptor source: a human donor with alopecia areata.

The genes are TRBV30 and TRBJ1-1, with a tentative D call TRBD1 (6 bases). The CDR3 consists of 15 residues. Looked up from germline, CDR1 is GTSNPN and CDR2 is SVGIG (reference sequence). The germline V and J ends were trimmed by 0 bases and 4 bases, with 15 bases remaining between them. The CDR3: CAWSVGAGAGTEAFF. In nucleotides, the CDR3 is TGTGCCTGGAGTGTAGGAGCAGGGGCGGGCACTGAAGCTTTCTTT.

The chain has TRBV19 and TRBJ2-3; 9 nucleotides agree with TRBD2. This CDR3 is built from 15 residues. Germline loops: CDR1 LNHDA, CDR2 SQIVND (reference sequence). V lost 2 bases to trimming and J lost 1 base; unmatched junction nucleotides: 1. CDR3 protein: CASSILAGGTDTQYF. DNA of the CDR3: TGTGCCAGTAGTATATTAGCGGGGGGCACAGATACGCAGTATTTT.

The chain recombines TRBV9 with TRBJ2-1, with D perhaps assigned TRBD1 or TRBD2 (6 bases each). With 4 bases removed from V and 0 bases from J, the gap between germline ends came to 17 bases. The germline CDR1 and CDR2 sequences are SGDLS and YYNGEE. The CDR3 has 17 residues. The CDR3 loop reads CASSPGAGLHSYNEQFF. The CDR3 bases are TGTGCCAGCAGCCCGGGGGCAGGGCTCCACTCCTACAATGAGCAGTTCTTC.

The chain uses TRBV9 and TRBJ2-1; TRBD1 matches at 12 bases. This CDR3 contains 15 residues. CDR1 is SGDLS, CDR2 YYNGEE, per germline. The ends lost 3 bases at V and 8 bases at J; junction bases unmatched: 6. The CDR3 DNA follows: TGTGCCAGCAGCGAGGGGACAGGGGGCATCTATGAGCAGTTCTTC. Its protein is CASSEGTGGIYEQFF.

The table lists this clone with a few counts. This CDR3 reads CASSQDQARASVNEQFF. In nucleotides, the CDR3 is TGTGCCAGCAGCCAAGATCAGGCGCGGGCCTCTGTAAATGAGCAGTTCTTC. The rearrangement joins TRBV14 to TRBJ2-1, with D tentatively TRBD2 (5 bases). Looked up from germline, CDR1 is SGHDN and CDR2 is FVKESK. V lost 0 bases to trimming and J lost 7 bases, with 19 bases between them. The CDR3 spans 17 residues.

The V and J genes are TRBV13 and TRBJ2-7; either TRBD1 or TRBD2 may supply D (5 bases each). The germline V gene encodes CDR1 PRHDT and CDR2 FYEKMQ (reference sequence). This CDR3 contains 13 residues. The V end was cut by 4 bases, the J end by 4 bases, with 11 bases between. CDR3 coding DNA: TGTGCCAGCAGCTCCTACTGGGGGTACGAGCAGTACTTC. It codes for CASSSYWGYEQYF.

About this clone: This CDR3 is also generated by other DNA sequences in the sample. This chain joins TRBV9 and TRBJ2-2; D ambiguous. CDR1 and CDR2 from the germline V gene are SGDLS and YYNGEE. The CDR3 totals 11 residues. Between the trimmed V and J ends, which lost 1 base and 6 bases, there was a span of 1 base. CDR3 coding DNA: TGTGCCAGCAGCGTATCCGGGGAGCTGTTTTTT. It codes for CASSVSGELFF.

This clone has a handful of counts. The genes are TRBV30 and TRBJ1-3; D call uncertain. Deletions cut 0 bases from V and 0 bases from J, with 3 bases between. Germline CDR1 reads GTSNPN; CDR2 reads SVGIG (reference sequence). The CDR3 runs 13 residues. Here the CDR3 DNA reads TGTGCCTGGAGTGTAACCTCTGGAAACACCATATATTTT. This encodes CAWSVTSGNTIYF.

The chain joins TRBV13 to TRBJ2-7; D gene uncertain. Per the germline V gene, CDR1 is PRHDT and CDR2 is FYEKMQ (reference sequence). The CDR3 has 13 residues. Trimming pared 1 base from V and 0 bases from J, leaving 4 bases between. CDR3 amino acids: CASSLASSYEQYF. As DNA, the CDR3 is TGTGCCAGCAGCTTAGCCAGCTCCTACGAGCAGTACTTC.

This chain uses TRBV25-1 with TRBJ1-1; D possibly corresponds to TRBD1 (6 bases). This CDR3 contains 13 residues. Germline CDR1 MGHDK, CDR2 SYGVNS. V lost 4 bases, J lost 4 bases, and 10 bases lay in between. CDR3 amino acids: CASSVTRGTEAFF. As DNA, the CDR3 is TGTGCCAGCAGTGTAACCAGGGGCACTGAAGCTTTCTTT.

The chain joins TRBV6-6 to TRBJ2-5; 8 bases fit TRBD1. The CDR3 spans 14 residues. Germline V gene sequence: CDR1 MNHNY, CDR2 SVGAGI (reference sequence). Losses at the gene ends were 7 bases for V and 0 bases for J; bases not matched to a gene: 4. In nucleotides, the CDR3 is TGTGCCAGCACCGACAGGGGTCACCAAGAGACCCAGTACTTC. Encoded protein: CASTDRGHQETQYF.

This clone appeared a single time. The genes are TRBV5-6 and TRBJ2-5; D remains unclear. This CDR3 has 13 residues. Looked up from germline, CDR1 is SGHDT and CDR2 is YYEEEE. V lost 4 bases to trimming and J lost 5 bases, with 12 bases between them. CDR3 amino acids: CASSAAAVETQYF. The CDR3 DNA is TGTGCCAGCAGCGCGGCGGCGGTTGAGACCCAGTACTTC.

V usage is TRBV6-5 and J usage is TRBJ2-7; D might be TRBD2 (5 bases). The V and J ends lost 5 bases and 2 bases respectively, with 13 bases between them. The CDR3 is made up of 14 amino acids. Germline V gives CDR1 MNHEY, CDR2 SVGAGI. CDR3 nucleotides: TGTGCCAGCAGTCTGCGGCCCGGGGCCTACGAGCAGTACTTC. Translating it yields CASSLRPGAYEQYF.

The CDR3 reads CASSQDWERPQHF. The CDR3 DNA is TGCGCCAGCAGCCAAGATTGGGAGCGGCCCCAGCATTTT. This rearrangement joins TRBV4-1 to TRBJ1-5, with D hard to call. The CDR3 runs 13 residues. Germline lookup yields CDR1 MGHRA and CDR2 YSYEKL. Trimming shortened V by 0 bases and J by 9 bases, and 9 bases separated the two germline ends.

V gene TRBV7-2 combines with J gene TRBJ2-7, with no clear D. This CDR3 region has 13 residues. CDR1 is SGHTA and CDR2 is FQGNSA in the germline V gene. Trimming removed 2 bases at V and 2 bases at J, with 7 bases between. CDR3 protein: CASSLRLAYEQYF. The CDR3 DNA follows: TGTGCCAGCAGCTTAAGACTTGCCTACGAGCAGTACTTC.

The CDR3 sequence: CASSPRLGTDGYTF. The DNA of the CDR3 is TGCGCCAGCAGCCCCCGGCTGGGGACGGACGGCTACACCTTC. The chain joins TRBV4-1 to TRBJ1-2; D might be TRBD1 (5 bases). V was shortened by 4 bases and J by 8 bases, with 17 bases between the two germline ends. Per germline, CDR1 MGHRA and CDR2 YSYEKL. The CDR3 is 14 residues long.

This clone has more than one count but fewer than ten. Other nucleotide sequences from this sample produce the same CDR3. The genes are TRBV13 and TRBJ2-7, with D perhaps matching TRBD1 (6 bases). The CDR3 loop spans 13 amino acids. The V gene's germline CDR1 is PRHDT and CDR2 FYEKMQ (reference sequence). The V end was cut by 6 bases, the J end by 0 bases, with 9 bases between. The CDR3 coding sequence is TGTGCCAGCAGTGCAGGGGACTCCTACGAGCAGTACTTC. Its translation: CASSAGDSYEQYF.

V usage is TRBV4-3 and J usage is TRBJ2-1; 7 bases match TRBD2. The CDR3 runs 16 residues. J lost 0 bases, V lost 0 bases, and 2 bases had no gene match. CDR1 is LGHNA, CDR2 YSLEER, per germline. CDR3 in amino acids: CASSQDAGVSYNEQFF. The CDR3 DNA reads TGCGCCAGCAGCCAAGACGCGGGGGTCTCCTACAATGAGCAGTTCTTC.

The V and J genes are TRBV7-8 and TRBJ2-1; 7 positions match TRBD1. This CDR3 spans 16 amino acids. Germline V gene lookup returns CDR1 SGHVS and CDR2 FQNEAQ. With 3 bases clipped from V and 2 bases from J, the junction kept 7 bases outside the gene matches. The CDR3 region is CASSFLSGQPYNEQFF. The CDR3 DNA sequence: TGTGCCAGCAGCTTTTTATCGGGACAGCCCTACAATGAGCAGTTCTTC.

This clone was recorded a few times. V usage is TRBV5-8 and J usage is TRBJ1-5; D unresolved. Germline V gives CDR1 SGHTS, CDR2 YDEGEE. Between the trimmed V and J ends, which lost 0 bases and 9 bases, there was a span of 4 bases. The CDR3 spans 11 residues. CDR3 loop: CASSLGVPQHF. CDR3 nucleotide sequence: TGTGCCAGCAGCTTGGGGGTGCCCCAGCATTTT.

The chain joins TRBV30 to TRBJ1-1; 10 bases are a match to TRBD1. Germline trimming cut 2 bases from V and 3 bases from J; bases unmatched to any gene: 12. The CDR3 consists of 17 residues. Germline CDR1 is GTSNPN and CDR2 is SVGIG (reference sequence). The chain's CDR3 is CAWSLKGQGRMYTEAFF. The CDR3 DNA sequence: TGTGCCTGGAGTCTAAAGGGACAGGGGAGGATGTACACTGAAGCTTTCTTT.

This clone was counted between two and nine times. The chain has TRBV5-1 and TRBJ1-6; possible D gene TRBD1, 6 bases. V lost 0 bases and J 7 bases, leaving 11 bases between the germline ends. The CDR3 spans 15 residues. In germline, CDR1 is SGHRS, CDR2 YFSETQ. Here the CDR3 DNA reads TGCGCCAGCAGCTTGGAAGGACAGAGCAATTCACCCCTCCACTTT. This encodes CASSLEGQSNSPLHF. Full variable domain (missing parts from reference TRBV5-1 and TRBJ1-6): KAGVTQTPRYLIKTRGQQVTLSCSPISGHRSVSWYQQTPGQGLQFLFEYFSETQRNKGNFPGRFSGRQFSNSRSEMNVSTLELGDSALYLCASSLEGQSNSPLHFGNGTRLTVT.

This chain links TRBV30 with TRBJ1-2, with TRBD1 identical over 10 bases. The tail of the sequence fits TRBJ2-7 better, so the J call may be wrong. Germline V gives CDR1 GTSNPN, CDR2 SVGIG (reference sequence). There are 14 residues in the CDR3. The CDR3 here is CAWTPGTGVQEQYF. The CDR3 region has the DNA TGTGCCTGGACTCCAGGGACAGGGGTTCAGGAGCAGTACTTC.